This TCR beta chain was observed in a study of control samples from healthy donors and cancer patients. Trimming took 3 bases from V and 5 from J, leaving 10 bases between them. The CDR3 sequence is 13 residues long. CDR1 is SEHNR, CDR2 FQNEAQ, per germline (reference sequence). Sequenced by immunoSEQ multiplex PCR; TCRdb stores in-frame clones only, minus some. This sample has about 140,000 clones, with around 90% found just once. Sequenced sample: blood. The TCR originated in a man aged 25 to 45 in good health. This rearrangement joins TRBV7-9 to TRBJ2-5; no reliable D call. In DNA, the CDR3 is TGTGCCAGCAGCTTCCTTGGGCTTGAGACCCAGTACTTC. It encodes CASSFLGLETQYF.